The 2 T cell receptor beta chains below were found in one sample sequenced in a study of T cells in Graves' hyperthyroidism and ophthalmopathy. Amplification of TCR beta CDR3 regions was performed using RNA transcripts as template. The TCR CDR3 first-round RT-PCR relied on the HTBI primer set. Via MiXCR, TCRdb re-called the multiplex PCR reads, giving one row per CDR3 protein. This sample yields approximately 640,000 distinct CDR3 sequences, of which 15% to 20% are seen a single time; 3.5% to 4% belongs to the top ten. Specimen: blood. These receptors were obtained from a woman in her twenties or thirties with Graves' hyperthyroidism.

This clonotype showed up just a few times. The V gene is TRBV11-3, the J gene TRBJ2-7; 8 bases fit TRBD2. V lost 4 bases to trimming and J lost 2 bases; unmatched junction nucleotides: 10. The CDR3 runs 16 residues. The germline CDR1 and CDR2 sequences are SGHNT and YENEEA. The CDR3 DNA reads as TGTGCCAGCAGCTCAAGAGTCCAGCGGGAGCCCTACGAGCAGTACTTC. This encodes CASSSRVQREPYEQYF.

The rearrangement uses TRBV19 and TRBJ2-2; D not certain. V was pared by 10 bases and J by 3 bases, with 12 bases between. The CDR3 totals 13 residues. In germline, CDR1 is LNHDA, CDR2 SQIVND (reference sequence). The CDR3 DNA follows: TGTGCCACCTCGGACGGAGACACCGGGGAGCTGTTTTTT. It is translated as CATSDGDTGELFF.